The rows below give T cell receptor beta chains drawn from one sample of a study of beta chain features in type 1 diabetes. The assay was immunoSEQ multiplex PCR, and TCRdb's table has in-frame clones only and misses some. Of almost 350,000 clones detected, less than 10% appear once; the ten largest clones hold more than 0.4%. The specimen sequenced was central memory CD4+ T cells from blood. All receptors derive from a young woman in good health. Each CDR3 is given with its conserved first and last residue. Each record gives: V gene, D gene, J gene, clone size, CDR3 protein, CDR3 DNA. The D gene is left open where the match is weak. Size is stated for part of the rows, as once, few or many counts, or as a class when the clone is expanded.

V: TRBV5-1; D: -; J: TRBJ2-5; size: -; CDR3: CASSLGPQETQYF; DNA: TGCGCCAGCAGCTTGGGCCCCCAAGAGACCCAGTACTTC
V: TRBV10-3; D: TRBD2; J: TRBJ2-7; size: few; CDR3: CAISESGLAGVREQYF; DNA: TGTGCCATCAGTGAGTCGGGACTAGCGGGAGTGAGGGAGCAGTACTTC
V: TRBV2; D: -; J: TRBJ1-1; size: many; CDR3: CASSDANTEAFF; DNA: TGTGCCAGCAGTGACGCCAACACTGAAGCTTTCTTT
V: TRBV18; D: -; J: TRBJ2-1; size: few; CDR3: CASSPPGGNSYNEQFF; DNA: TGTGCCAGCTCACCACCGGGCGGGAACTCCTACAATGAGCAGTTCTTC
V: TRBV7-2; D: -; J: TRBJ2-7; size: -; CDR3: CASSWGPAASYEQYF; DNA: TGTGCCAGCAGCTGGGGACCGGCGGCGTCCTACGAGCAGTACTTC
V: TRBV28; D: -; J: TRBJ2-5; size: -; CDR3: CASQLRETQYF; DNA: TGTGCCAGCCAGCTTCGGGAGACCCAGTACTTC
V: TRBV9; D: -; J: TRBJ2-1; size: many; CDR3: CASSVRSGYNEQFF; DNA: TGTGCCAGCAGCGTCAGATCAGGGTACAATGAGCAGTTCTTC
V: TRBV10-3; D: -; J: TRBJ2-2; size: -; CDR3: CAISVEGLNTGELFF; DNA: TGTGCCATCAGTGTGGAGGGCCTGAACACCGGGGAGCTGTTTTTT
V: TRBV5-1; D: TRBD2; J: TRBJ2-1; size: -; CDR3: CASSLRRVAGGYNEQFF; DNA: TGCGCCAGCAGCTTGAGGAGGGTAGCGGGAGGATACAATGAGCAGTTCTTC
V: TRBV20-1; D: -; J: TRBJ1-2; size: few; CDR3: CSSQGFRGYTF; DNA: TGCAGTTCGCAGGGATTCCGTGGCTACACCTTC
V: TRBV25-1; D: -; J: TRBJ2-5; size: few; CDR3: CASEGSSETQYF; DNA: TGTGCCAGCGAGGGGTCATCAGAGACCCAGTACTTC
V: TRBV11-2; D: -; J: TRBJ2-7; size: few; CDR3: CASSFKALESYEQYF; DNA: TGTGCCAGCAGCTTTAAGGCTCTAGAATCCTACGAGCAGTACTTC
V: TRBV11-2; D: TRBD2; J: TRBJ2-3; size: once; CDR3: CASSFGGRGGTDTQYF; DNA: TGTGCCAGCAGCTTCGGCGGGAGGGGAGGCACAGATACGCAGTATTTT
V: TRBV7-3; D: TRBD1; J: TRBJ1-1; size: -; CDR3: CASSPTDRPNTEAFF; DNA: TGTGCCAGCAGCCCGACGGACAGGCCGAACACTGAAGCTTTCTTT
V: TRBV10-3; D: -; J: TRBJ2-2; size: -; CDR3: CAINVDGLNTGELFF; DNA: TGTGCCATCAACGTAGACGGCCTGAACACCGGGGAGCTGTTTTTT
V: TRBV11-3; D: -; J: TRBJ2-1; size: -; CDR3: CASSLDQGGTTSYNEQFF; DNA: TGTGCCAGCAGCTTAGATCAGGGGGGGACTACCTCCTACAATGAGCAGTTCTTC
V: TRBV9; D: -; J: TRBJ2-3; size: -; CDR3: CASSVGIVGADTQYF; DNA: TGTGCCAGCAGCGTAGGAATCGTAGGTGCAGATACGCAGTATTTT
V: TRBV11-2; D: -; J: TRBJ2-7; size: -; CDR3: CASSTGGYEQYF; DNA: TGTGCCAGCAGCACCGGGGGCTACGAGCAGTACTTC
V: TRBV18; D: TRBD2; J: TRBJ2-1; size: -; CDR3: CASSPAALAGNYNEQFF; DNA: TGTGCCAGCTCACCCGCGGCACTAGCGGGAAACTACAATGAGCAGTTCTTC
V: TRBV5-1; D: TRBD1; J: TRBJ2-7; size: -; CDR3: CASSLSTGDLAYEQYF; DNA: TGCGCCAGCAGCTTGTCAACAGGGGATCTAGCCTACGAGCAGTACTTC
V: TRBV18; D: TRBD1; J: TRBJ2-1; size: many; CDR3: CASSGGQGYNEQFF; DNA: TGTGCCAGCTCGGGGGGACAGGGCTACAATGAGCAGTTCTTC
V: TRBV6-6; D: TRBD1; J: TRBJ2-5; size: few; CDR3: CASRGLDRLTETQYF; DNA: TGTGCCAGCAGGGGCCTGGACAGGCTGACGGAGACCCAGTACTTC
V: TRBV2; D: TRBD1; J: TRBJ2-3; size: -; CDR3: CASRTGVSSTDTQYF; DNA: TGTGCCAGCAGGACAGGGGTTTCAAGCACAGATACGCAGTATTTT
V: TRBV27; D: -; J: TRBJ2-2; size: few; CDR3: CASREQGTLNTGELFF; DNA: TGTGCCAGCAGAGAACAGGGAACTCTCAACACCGGGGAGCTGTTTTTT
V: TRBV19; D: TRBD1; J: TRBJ1-5; size: -; CDR3: CASSFAQGAYQPQHF; DNA: TGTGCCAGTAGTTTCGCACAGGGGGCTTATCAGCCCCAGCATTTT
V: TRBV4-3; D: TRBD1; J: TRBJ1-5; size: few; CDR3: CASSQDLSGTGSSQPQHF; DNA: TGCGCCAGCAGCCAAGATTTATCCGGGACAGGGTCAAGTCAGCCCCAGCATTTT
V: TRBV18; D: TRBD1; J: TRBJ1-2; size: -; CDR3: CASTPPGQGSYGYTF; DNA: TGTGCCAGCACTCCGCCGGGACAGGGATCCTATGGCTACACCTTC
V: TRBV21-1; D: -; J: TRBJ1-2; size: few; CDR3: CASSRAERPYGYTF; DNA: TGTGCCAGCAGCCGGGCAGAGCGACCCTATGGCTACACCTTC
V: TRBV7-9; D: -; J: TRBJ1-4; size: -; CDR3: CASSFQPGHEKLFF; DNA: TGTGCCAGCAGCTTCCAGCCTGGCCATGAAAAACTGTTTTTT
V: TRBV6-5; D: -; J: TRBJ2-5; size: few; CDR3: CASSYAGTQYF; DNA: TGTGCCAGCAGTTACGCGGGGACCCAGTACTTC
V: TRBV7-2; D: -; J: TRBJ2-7; size: few; CDR3: CASSPGRVYEQYF; DNA: TGTGCCAGCAGCCCAGGGCGGGTCTACGAGCAGTACTTC
V: TRBV6-6; D: TRBD1; J: TRBJ2-3; size: many; CDR3: CASSYGTGTDTQYF; DNA: TGTGCCAGCAGTTACGGGACAGGGACAGATACGCAGTATTTT
V: TRBV18; D: -; J: TRBJ2-1; size: many; CDR3: CASSPGTAVDEQFF; DNA: TGTGCCAGCTCACCAGGGACCGCGGTGGATGAGCAGTTCTTC
V: TRBV9; D: TRBD2; J: TRBJ2-7; size: -; CDR3: CASSVGTSRDYEQYF; DNA: TGTGCCAGCAGCGTAGGGACTAGCAGAGACTACGAGCAGTACTTC
V: TRBV7-9; D: -; J: TRBJ2-3; size: few; CDR3: CASSLVGGGTDTQYF; DNA: TGTGCCAGCAGCTTAGTGGGGGGCGGCACAGATACGCAGTATTTT
V: TRBV7-2; D: TRBD2; J: TRBJ2-2; size: -; CDR3: CASSKSRVAGTTGELFF; DNA: TGTGCCAGCAGCAAATCCCGAGTAGCGGGTACCACCGGGGAGCTGTTTTTT
V: TRBV11-2; D: TRBD2; J: TRBJ2-7; size: many; CDR3: CASSLGEGVGSYEQYF; DNA: TGTGCCAGCAGCTTAGGGGAGGGAGTCGGCTCCTACGAGCAGTACTTC
V: TRBV9; D: TRBD2; J: TRBJ2-1; size: many; CDR3: CASSVAGESYNEQFF; DNA: TGTGCCAGCTCCGTGGCGGGAGAGTCCTACAATGAGCAGTTCTTC
V: TRBV10-3; D: TRBD1; J: TRBJ2-2; size: few; CDR3: CAISVYDRAPGELFF; DNA: TGTGCCATCAGTGTTTACGACAGGGCTCCCGGGGAGCTGTTTTTT
V: TRBV6-4; D: -; J: TRBJ2-5; size: -; CDR3: CASSPRAGETQYF; DNA: TGTGCCAGCAGCCCGAGGGCGGGAGAGACCCAGTACTTC